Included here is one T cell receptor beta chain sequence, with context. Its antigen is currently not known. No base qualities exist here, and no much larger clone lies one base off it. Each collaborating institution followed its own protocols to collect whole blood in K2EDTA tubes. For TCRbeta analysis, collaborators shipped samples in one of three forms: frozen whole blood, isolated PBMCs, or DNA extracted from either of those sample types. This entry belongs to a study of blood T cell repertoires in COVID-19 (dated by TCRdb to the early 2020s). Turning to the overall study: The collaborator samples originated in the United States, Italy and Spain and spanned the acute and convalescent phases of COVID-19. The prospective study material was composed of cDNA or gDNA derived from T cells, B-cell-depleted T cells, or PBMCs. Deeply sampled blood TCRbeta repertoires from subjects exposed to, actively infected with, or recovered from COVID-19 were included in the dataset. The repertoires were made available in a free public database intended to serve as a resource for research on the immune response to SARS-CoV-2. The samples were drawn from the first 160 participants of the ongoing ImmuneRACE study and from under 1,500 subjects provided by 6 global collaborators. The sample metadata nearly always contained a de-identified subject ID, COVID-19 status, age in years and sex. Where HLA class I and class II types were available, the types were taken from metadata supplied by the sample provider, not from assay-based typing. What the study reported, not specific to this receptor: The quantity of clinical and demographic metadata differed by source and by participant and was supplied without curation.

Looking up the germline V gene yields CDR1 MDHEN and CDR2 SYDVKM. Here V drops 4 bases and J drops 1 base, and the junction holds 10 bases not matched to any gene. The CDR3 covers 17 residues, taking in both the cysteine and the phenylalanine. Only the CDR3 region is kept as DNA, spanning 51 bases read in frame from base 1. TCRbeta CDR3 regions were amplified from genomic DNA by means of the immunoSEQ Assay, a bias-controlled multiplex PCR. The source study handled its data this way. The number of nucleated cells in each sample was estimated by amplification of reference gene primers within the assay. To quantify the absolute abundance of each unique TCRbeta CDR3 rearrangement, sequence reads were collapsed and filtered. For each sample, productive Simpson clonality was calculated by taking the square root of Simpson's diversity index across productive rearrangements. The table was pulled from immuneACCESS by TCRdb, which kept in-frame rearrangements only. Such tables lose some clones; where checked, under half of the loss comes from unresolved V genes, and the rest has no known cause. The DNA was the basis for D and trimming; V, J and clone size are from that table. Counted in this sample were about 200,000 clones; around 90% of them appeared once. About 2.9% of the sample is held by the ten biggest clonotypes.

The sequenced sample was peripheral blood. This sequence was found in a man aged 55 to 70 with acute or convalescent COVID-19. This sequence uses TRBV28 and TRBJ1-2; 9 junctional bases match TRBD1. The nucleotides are TGTGCCAGCAGTTCAAGCGGGACAGGGCATAATAACTATGGCTACACCTTC. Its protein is CASSSSGTGHNNYGYTF.